The TCR beta chain described here comes from a study of blood T cell repertoires in COVID-19. At the level of the study: From T cells, B-cell-depleted T cells, or PBMCs came the material, which was cDNA or gDNA.

V lost 11 bases to trimming and J lost 1 base, with 17 bases between them. The CDR3 is 15 amino acids. Germline V lookup: CDR1 KGHDR, CDR2 SFDVKD. In the original workflow: Reference gene primers were amplified, and this amplification served to estimate nucleated cell counts. The table came from immunoSEQ multiplex PCR; TCRdb's copy has only in-frame clones and leaves some out. V and J calls and clone size are as listed in that table; D and trimming were resolved from the DNA. The sample lists roughly 200,000 clones, around nine tenths occurring once. The receptor's source is a man in his sixties who had recovered from COVID-19. V usage is TRBV24-1 and J usage is TRBJ2-4; a possible D gene is TRBD1 (5 bases). Sequencing was performed on peripheral blood. CDR3 sequence (DNA): TGTGCCAGCCATAGGGGCAGCGCGGCCAAAAACATTCAGTACTTC. Its protein product is CASHRGSAAKNIQYF.